Presented here are 17 T cell receptor beta chains from one specimen sequenced in a study of blood T cell repertoires in COVID-19. Sequenced by immunoSEQ multiplex PCR; TCRdb stores in-frame clones only, minus some. The sample shows approximately 250,000 clones, more than 65% of them seen only once. The specimen sequenced was peripheral blood. The receptor source for this set is a man between 40 and 49 years old who had recovered from COVID-19.

This chain uses TRBV7-9 with TRBJ1-6, with 11 bases fitting TRBD1. V was pared by 5 bases and J by 8 bases, with 5 bases of the junction left unmatched. Germline assignment: CDR1 SEHNR and CDR2 FQNEAQ (reference sequence). This CDR3 has 15 residues. The CDR3 sequence is CASSIRTGGDSPLHF. The CDR3 DNA reads as TGTGCCAGCAGCATAAGGACAGGGGGCGATTCACCCCTCCACTTT.

In this sample, this clone turned up a few times. CDR3 DNA sequence: TGTGCCAGCATCATTGCCGGGGAGGACTATGGCTACACCTTC. Translating it yields CASIIAGEDYGYTF. This rearrangement joins TRBV5-6 to TRBJ1-2; no reliable D call. Germline CDR1 is SGHDT and CDR2 is YYEEEE. Trimming took 6 bases from V and 3 from J, leaving 15 bases between them. This CDR3 region has 14 residues.

The chain combines TRBV10-2 with TRBJ2-2; TRBD2 matches 13 bases. The CDR3 has 16 amino acids. J was trimmed by 6 bases and V by 6 bases; bases with no gene match: 7. Germline assignment: CDR1 WSHSY and CDR2 SAAADI. CDR3 amino acids: CASRETSGRASGELFF. CDR3 bases: TGCGCCAGCAGAGAAACTAGCGGGAGGGCCTCCGGGGAGCTGTTTTTT.

The gene calls are TRBV6-6 and TRBJ2-7, with 7 bases lining up with TRBD1. CDR3 size: 13 residues. The V segment lost 7 bases and the J segment 3 bases; nucleotides outside the gene matches: 6. Germline-derived CDR1 and CDR2 are MNHNY and SVGAGI (reference sequence). CDR3 residues: CASIDREYYEQYF. CDR3 DNA: TGTGCCAGCATCGACAGGGAGTACTACGAGCAGTACTTC.

J is TRBJ2-7 and V is TRBV6-5, with 7 positions matching TRBD1. After removal of 7 bases from V and 3 bases from J, the junction contained 9 bases not matched to a gene. Germline V gives CDR1 MNHEY, CDR2 SVGAGI. The CDR3 is 14 amino acids. The CDR3 sequence is CASTDRARGYEQYF. CDR3 nucleotides: TGTGCCAGCACCGACAGGGCCCGAGGCTACGAGCAGTACTTC.

The chain carries TRBV11-2 and TRBJ2-3; D gene ambiguous. CDR1 and CDR2 from the germline V gene are SGHAT and FQNNGV. The CDR3 spans 12 residues. The V and J ends lost 1 base and 6 bases respectively, with 5 bases between them. The DNA for the CDR3 is TGTGCCAGCAGCTTAGCCGGGGATACGCAGTATTTT. Protein: CASSLAGDTQYF.

The rearrangement uses TRBV7-7 and TRBJ2-1; TRBD2 matches at 7 bases. This CDR3 is built from 16 residues. CDR1 and CDR2 (germline): SSHAT, FNYEAQ (reference sequence). Losses at the gene ends were 5 bases for V and 2 bases for J; bases not matched to a gene: 9. The CDR3 DNA reads as TGTGCCAGCAGCCTTGGGTCTAGCGGAGCCTACAATGAGCAGTTCTTC. The encoded protein is CASSLGSSGAYNEQFF.

The chain employs TRBV2 and TRBJ2-2; tentatively, D is TRBD1 (5 bases). Germline CDR1 is SNHLY and CDR2 is FYNNEI. Trimming stripped 6 bases from V and 5 bases from J, with 13 bases between. This CDR3 is 14 amino acids long. The CDR3 spells CASSPVRDTGELFF. CDR3 nucleotides: TGTGCCAGCAGCCCGGTCAGGGATACCGGGGAGCTGTTTTTT.

V usage is TRBV19 and J usage is TRBJ1-5; possible D gene TRBD1, 6 bases. Germline V gene sequence: CDR1 LNHDA, CDR2 SQIVND (reference sequence). CDR3 size: 12 residues. Trimming removed 6 bases from V and 9 bases from J, with 12 bases in between. CDR3 residues: CASSPRGGPQHF. CDR3 coding DNA: TGTGCCAGTAGCCCCAGGGGCGGGCCCCAGCATTTT.

The chain's CDR3 is CASSQLVNRAYEQYF. CDR3 coding DNA: TGCGCCAGCAGCCAATTAGTGAACAGAGCCTACGAGCAGTACTTC. V usage is TRBV4-3 and J usage is TRBJ2-7, with D uncertain. V lost 2 bases, J lost 2 bases, and 13 bases lay in between. CDR1 is LGHNA and CDR2 is YSLEER in the germline V gene. The CDR3 has 15 residues.

The chain has TRBV21-1 and TRBJ2-3; the table names TRBD2, a call not compared with the DNA. TRBV21-1 is a pseudogene. The CDR3 is 16 amino acids. The CDR3 sequence: CASSKGLAGGPDTQYF. The CDR3 DNA follows: TGTGCCAGCAGCAAAGGACTAGCGGGGGGGCCAGATACGCAGTATTTT.

The chain has TRBV3-1 (or the pseudogene TRBV3-2) and TRBJ2-5; 13 positions agree with TRBD2. V dropped 0 bases and J dropped 0; count of bases not matched to a gene: 7. This CDR3 is 19 amino acids long. Per germline, CDR1 LGHDT and CDR2 YNNKEL (reference sequence). This chain's CDR3 is CASSQEGQTSGGYQETQYF. CDR3 nucleotide sequence: TGTGCCAGCAGCCAAGAAGGTCAGACTAGCGGGGGGTACCAAGAGACCCAGTACTTC.

As concerns this clone: The junction shows a germline mismatch at one end, possibly a read error. The genes are TRBV19 and TRBJ1-2, with no clear D. CDR1 is LNHDA and CDR2 is SQIVND in the germline V gene (reference sequence). The CDR3 covers 14 residues. CDR3: CASTWPGDLYGYTF. CDR3 nucleotides: TGTGCAAGTACGTGGCCGGGTGACCTCTATGGCTACACCTTC. Looking up the rest from reference TRBV19 and TRBJ1-2 gives the full variable domain: DGGITQSPKYLFRKEGQNVTLSCEQNLNHDAMYWYRQDPGQGLRLIYYSQIVNDFQKGDIAEGYSVSREKKESFPLTVTSAQKNPTAFYLCASTWPGDLYGYTFGSGTRLTVV.

The chain couples TRBV5-1 to TRBJ1-2; D is perhaps TRBD1 (6 bases). The CDR3 contains 14 residues. Germline CDR1 and CDR2: SGHRS and YFSETQ. The V and J ends lost 4 bases and 8 bases respectively, with 18 bases between them. DNA of the CDR3: TGCGCCAGCAGCGTCGGGACACTCCTATGGGGCTACACCTTC. This codes for CASSVGTLLWGYTF. The whole variable domain, remainder taken from reference TRBV5-1 and TRBJ1-2, is KAGVTQTPRYLIKTRGQQVTLSCSPISGHRSVSWYQQTPGQGLQFLFEYFSETQRNKGNFPGRFSGRQFSNSRSEMNVSTLELGDSALYLCASSVGTLLWGYTFGSGTRLTVV.

Only a few counts were recorded for this clone. The chain couples TRBV2 to TRBJ1-1; 9 bases are shared with TRBD1. The CDR3 runs to 11 residues. Germline CDR1 is SNHLY and CDR2 is FYNNEI. V was clipped by 4 bases and J by 10 bases; unmatched bases: 1. The DNA for the CDR3 is TGTGCCAGCAGTGGGGGACAGGGAGCTTTCTTT. This encodes CASSGGQGAFF.

This chain joins TRBV7-9 and TRBJ2-3; 9 bases are shared with TRBD2. Germline V CDR1 and CDR2: SEHNR, FQNEAQ (reference sequence). The trim removed 6 bases at V and 4 bases at J, leaving 5 bases unmatched. There are 14 residues in the CDR3. CDR3 in DNA: TGTGCCAGCAGTGAGCTAGCGGGGCCAGATACGCAGTATTTT. This encodes CASSELAGPDTQYF.

With respect to this clone: The same CDR3 also results from other DNA sequences found in this sample. The V and J genes are TRBV9 and TRBJ1-1; no firm D call. Germline V gives CDR1 SGDLS, CDR2 YYNGEE. The CDR3 extends over 12 amino acids. Trimming took off 2 bases at V and 3 bases at J, with 5 bases between the two ends. The CDR3 spells CASSVADTEAFF. In DNA form, the CDR3 reads TGTGCCAGCAGCGTCGCAGACACTGAAGCTTTCTTT.